Shown below are 26 T cell receptor beta chains from a single sample sequenced in a study of blood T cell repertoires in COVID-19 (dated by TCRdb to 2020 to 2022). Library generation was performed with the immunoSEQ multiplex PCR assay. TCRdb took over this immuneACCESS table, retaining in-frame rearrangements with V and J assigned. Such tables are incomplete; in checked studies, under half of the missing clones stem from an unresolved V gene, and the remainder is unexplained. Here the sample has around 19,000 clones; 89% occur a single time. Around 6% of the sample rests with the top ten. Specimen: peripheral blood. The receptors come from a human donor in a cohort sampled during active COVID-19.

This sequence joins TRBV5-1 and TRBJ2-3; the match to TRBD1 covers 9 bases. The CDR3 extends over 16 amino acids. V trimming: 1 base; J trimming: 2 bases; junction bases outside the gene matches: 5. Germline CDR1 and CDR2: SGHRS and YFSETQ. In DNA form, the CDR3 reads TGCGCCAGCAGCTTGCTCGGACAGGGGTTCACAGATACGCAGTATTTT. This translates into CASSLLGQGFTDTQYF.

The CDR3 here is CASSTRTSGSPRDTQYF. The CDR3 DNA sequence: TGTGCCAGCAGTACCCGGACTAGCGGGAGCCCACGCGATACGCAGTATTTT. V and J are TRBV28 and TRBJ2-3; 13 bases are shared with TRBD2. In germline, CDR1 is MDHEN, CDR2 SYDVKM. There are 17 residues in the CDR3. The junction had 11 bases not matched to a gene; V was cut back by 5 bases and J by 6 bases.

The CDR3 loop is CAWSPGTNTEAFF. The CDR3 DNA reads as TGTGCCTGGAGCCCCGGTACGAACACTGAAGCTTTCTTT. The rearrangement joins TRBV30 to TRBJ1-1; unclear D gene. The V end lost 3 bases, the J end lost 1 base, and 9 bases lay between the germline ends. The CDR3 is 13 amino acids. CDR1 and CDR2 from the germline V gene are GTSNPN and SVGIG (reference sequence).

The rearrangement uses TRBV11-3 and TRBJ2-7; TRBD1 matches 7 bases. V shed 5 bases, J shed 4 bases, and the junction held 17 bases outside the gene matches. There are 17 residues in the CDR3. Germline V gene lookup returns CDR1 SGHNT and CDR2 YENEEA. CDR3 protein: CASSPRVWDSGPYEQYF. The CDR3 DNA follows: TGTGCCAGCAGCCCCCGGGTTTGGGACAGTGGGCCTTACGAGCAGTACTTC. Full variable domain (rest looked up from reference TRBV11-3 and TRBJ2-7): EAGVVQSPRYKIIEKKQPVAFWCNPISGHNTLYWYLQNLGQGPELLIRYENEEAVDDSQLPKDRFSAERLKGVDSTLKIQPAELGDSAVYLCASSPRVWDSGPYEQYFGPGTRLTVT.

The chain links TRBV28 to TRBJ1-1; D is possibly TRBD1 (5 bases). In germline, CDR1 is MDHEN, CDR2 SYDVKM. V was cut by 1 base and J by 10 bases, with 10 bases left in between. This CDR3 comprises 12 residues. The CDR3 DNA reads as TGTGCCAGCAGTTTATTTCAGGGTCGAGCTTTCTTT. Its translation: CASSLFQGRAFF.

The rearrangement links TRBV18 to TRBJ2-7; D not certain. The CDR3 sequence is 14 residues long. Trimming left V 0 bases short and J 4 bases short, with 10 bases between. Germline CDR1 and CDR2: KGHSH and LQKENI. Here the CDR3 reads CASSPPAQIYEQYF. CDR3 DNA sequence: TGTGCCAGCTCACCACCGGCACAGATATACGAGCAGTACTTC.

The J gene is TRBJ2-2, the V gene TRBV11-1, with TRBD2 matching over 8 bases. Germline CDR1 is SGHAT and CDR2 is FQDESV (reference sequence). The CDR3 covers 14 residues. V was pared by 2 bases and J by 5 bases, with 1 base of the junction left unmatched. The CDR3 sequence: CASSLTGGTGELFF. The DNA of the CDR3 is TGTGCCAGCAGCTTAACGGGAGGGACCGGGGAGCTGTTTTTT.

V and J are TRBV4-1 and TRBJ2-7; 8 nucleotides agree with TRBD2. J lost 3 bases, V lost 1 base, and 5 bases had no gene match. Germline CDR1 MGHRA, CDR2 YSYEKL. The CDR3 is 15 residues long. This chain's CDR3 is CASSQAVTSDYEQYF. CDR3 sequence (DNA): TGCGCCAGCAGCCAAGCGGTGACTAGCGACTACGAGCAGTACTTC.

V is TRBV12-3 or TRBV12-4 and J is TRBJ1-5; D may be TRBD1 (5 bases). V was pared by 6 bases and J by 5 bases, with 11 bases between. CDR3 size: 13 residues. The CDR3 DNA reads as TGTGCCAGCAGCCAGCGGGGGTATCAGCCCCAGCATTTT. It encodes CASSQRGYQPQHF.

This clone was picked up a small number of times. This chain uses TRBV3-1 (or the pseudogene TRBV3-2) with TRBJ1-1; TRBD1 might be the D (6 bases). Germline V gene data show CDR1 as LGHDT and CDR2 as YNNKEL (reference sequence). The CDR3 covers 15 residues. V lost 1 base to trimming and J lost 4 bases, with 13 bases between them. CDR3 DNA sequence: TGTGCCAGCAGCCAAGCTACTGTAGGGGGCACTGAAGCTTTCTTT. As protein: CASSQATVGGTEAFF.

The CDR3 region is CASSVNWGVGGNTIYF. The CDR3 DNA follows: TGTGCCAGCAGCGTCAATTGGGGGGTAGGCGGAAACACCATATATTTT. V is TRBV9 and J is TRBJ1-3, with D tentatively TRBD1 (5 bases). Trimming took 2 bases from V and 4 from J, leaving 16 bases between them. The CDR3 spans 16 residues. Germline CDR1 is SGDLS and CDR2 is YYNGEE.

This chain joins TRBV5-6 and TRBJ2-7, with D hard to call. Trimming cost V 4 bases and J 0 bases, with 11 bases left between them. The CDR3 contains 14 residues. Germline values: CDR1 SGHDT, CDR2 YYEEEE. The CDR3 DNA follows: TGTGCCAGCAGCGGAGCCCTATACTCCTACGAGCAGTACTTC. This gives the protein CASSGALYSYEQYF.

The chain employs TRBV28 and TRBJ2-7; D not resolved. The ends were cut back, 2 bases at V and 12 bases at J, with 20 bases in the middle. Germline CDR1 reads MDHEN; CDR2 reads SYDVKM. This CDR3 has 14 amino acids. CDR3 nucleotide sequence: TGTGCCAGCAGTTTAAGAGACGAGACACGTCGGCCGTACTTC. Translated, it gives CASSLRDETRRPYF.

This chain links TRBV18 with TRBJ2-1; D gene ambiguous. The CDR3 spans 15 residues. CDR1 is KGHSH and CDR2 is LQKENI in the germline V gene. With 4 bases removed from V and 0 bases from J, the gap between germline ends came to 10 bases. This CDR3 reads CASSRLESSYNEQFF. DNA of the CDR3: TGTGCCAGCTCACGATTAGAGAGCTCCTACAATGAGCAGTTCTTC. The variable domain in full, completed from reference TRBV18 and TRBJ2-1, reads NAGVMQNPRHLVRRRGQEARLRCSPMKGHSHVYWYRQLPEEGLKFMVYLQKENIIDESGMPKERFSAEFPKEGPSILRIQQVVRGDSAAYFCASSRLESSYNEQFFGPGTRLTVL.

This clone showed up just a few times. V gene TRBV7-9 combines with J gene TRBJ2-3; TRBD1 aligns across 9 bases. Trimming removed 5 bases from V and 5 bases from J; junction bases left unmatched: 8. This CDR3 contains 15 residues. Germline-derived CDR1 and CDR2 are SEHNR and FQNEAQ (reference sequence). CDR3 sequence reads: CASSDGQGRGDTQYF. CDR3 bases: TGTGCCAGCAGCGATGGACAGGGGAGAGGAGATACGCAGTATTTT.

The rearrangement joins TRBV7-6 to TRBJ2-1; D possibly corresponds to TRBD2 (6 bases). The CDR3 has 15 residues. From germline, CDR1 is SGHVS and CDR2 FNYEAQ. V dropped 3 bases and J dropped 6 bases, with 15 bases sitting between them. Here the CDR3 reads CASSLAAGLINEQFF. CDR3 nucleotides: TGTGCCAGCAGCTTGGCAGCGGGCTTAATCAATGAGCAGTTCTTC.

The gene calls are TRBV9 and TRBJ2-1; D is uncertain. V was shortened by 0 bases and J by 9 bases, with 7 bases between the two germline ends. The CDR3 spans 12 residues. Per germline, CDR1 SGDLS and CDR2 YYNGEE. In DNA, the CDR3 is TGTGCCAGCAGCGTAGGAGAGGTTGAGCAGTTCTTC. Amino acid sequence: CASSVGEVEQFF.

The CDR3 DNA is TGTGCCAGCAGTGGCTGGACTAGCGGGAGGAATTCCTACGAGCAGTACTTC. It specifies CASSGWTSGRNSYEQYF. The chain carries TRBV2 and TRBJ2-7; 14 nucleotides match TRBD2. V shed 4 bases, J shed 1 base, and the junction held 6 bases outside the gene matches. The CDR3 runs to 17 residues. Per germline, CDR1 SNHLY and CDR2 FYNNEI.

This chain uses TRBV10-3 with TRBJ2-3; 7 nucleotides line up with TRBD2. Per the germline V gene, CDR1 is ENHRY and CDR2 is SYGVKD. Trimming removed 6 bases from V and 1 base from J; junction bases left unmatched: 7. The CDR3 is 15 residues long. In DNA, the CDR3 is TGTGCCATCAGCCCGACTAGCAGGGGCACAGATACGCAGTATTTT. It yields the protein CAISPTSRGTDTQYF.

The V gene is TRBV4-2, the J gene TRBJ2-7; TRBD1 is a possible D gene (5 bases). The CDR3 totals 14 residues. The V gene's germline CDR1 is LGHNA and CDR2 YNFKEQ. V was trimmed by 0 bases and J by 2 bases, leaving 8 bases between them. CDR3 DNA sequence: TGTGCCAGCAGCCAAGATTTAGGGGCCTACGAGCAGTACTTC. This gives the protein CASSQDLGAYEQYF.

This chain joins TRBV5-6 and TRBJ2-5; D might be TRBD2 (5 bases). The CDR3 is 15 amino acids. V was trimmed by 0 bases and J by 3 bases, leaving 12 bases between them. CDR1 and CDR2 (germline): SGHDT, YYEEEE. CDR3: CASSLVALWEETQYF. As DNA, the CDR3 is TGTGCCAGCAGCTTGGTAGCGCTCTGGGAAGAGACCCAGTACTTC.

The V gene is TRBV5-8, the J gene TRBJ2-1, with D possibly being TRBD1 (5 bases). Per the germline V gene, CDR1 is SGHTS and CDR2 is YDEGEE. Trimming cost V 4 bases and J 7 bases, with 9 bases left between them. The CDR3 loop spans 12 amino acids. CDR3 region: CASSLDRNEQFF. CDR3 bases: TGTGCCAGCAGCCTCGACAGAAATGAGCAGTTCTTC.

In DNA form, the CDR3 reads TGCGCCAGCAGCTTGGGAACAGCTTACAATGAAAAACTGTTTTTT. Translated: CASSLGTAYNEKLFF. The chain has TRBV5-1 and TRBJ1-4; D ambiguous. Germline lookup yields CDR1 SGHRS and CDR2 YFSETQ. CDR3 size: 15 residues. V shed 0 bases and J shed 5 bases, with 11 bases lying between them.

This clone was seen only once. The CDR3 DNA follows: TGTGCCAGCAGCCGGACTAGACCCCCAGATACGCAGTATTTT. It translates to CASSRTRPPDTQYF. The J gene is TRBJ2-3, the V gene TRBV7-2, with 7 bases fitting TRBD2. The CDR3 is made up of 14 amino acids. Trimming at V came to 5 bases and at J to 4 bases, leaving 6 bases not matched to a gene. The germline CDR1 and CDR2 sequences are SGHTA and FQGNSA. Full variable domain (rest looked up from reference TRBV7-2 and TRBJ2-3): GAGVSQSPSNKVTEKGKDVELRCDPISGHTALYWYRQSLGQGLEFLIYFQGNSAPDKSGLPSDRFSAERTGGSVSTLTIQRTQQEDSAVYLCASSRTRPPDTQYFGPGTRLTVL.

CDR3 residues: CASSSAGGGSGYTF. CDR3 DNA sequence: TGTGCCAGCAGTTCGGCAGGGGGCGGAAGTGGCTACACCTTC. The chain combines TRBV27 with TRBJ1-2, with 8 bases aligning to TRBD1. V lost 4 bases and J lost 7; bases outside the gene matches: 8. The CDR3 consists of 14 residues. Germline assignment: CDR1 MNHEY and CDR2 SMNVEV (reference sequence).

The chain couples TRBV7-9 to TRBJ2-7; D call uncertain. Germline assignment: CDR1 SEHNR and CDR2 FQNEAQ (reference sequence). The CDR3 is made up of 11 amino acids. V lost 4 bases, J lost 4 bases, and 5 bases lay in between. CDR3 DNA: TGTGCCAGCAGCTCCCTATACGAGCAGTACTTC. It translates to CASSSLYEQYF.